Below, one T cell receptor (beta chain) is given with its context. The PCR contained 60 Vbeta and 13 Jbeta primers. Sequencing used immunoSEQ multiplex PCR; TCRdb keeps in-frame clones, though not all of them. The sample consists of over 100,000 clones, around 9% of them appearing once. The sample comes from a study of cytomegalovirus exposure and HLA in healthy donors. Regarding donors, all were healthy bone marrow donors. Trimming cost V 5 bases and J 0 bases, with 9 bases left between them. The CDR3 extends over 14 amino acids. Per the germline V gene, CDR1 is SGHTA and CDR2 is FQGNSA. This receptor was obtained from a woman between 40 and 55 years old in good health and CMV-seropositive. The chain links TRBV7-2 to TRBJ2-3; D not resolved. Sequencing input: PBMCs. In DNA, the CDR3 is TGTGCCAGCAGCGCCGTCGGGAGCACAGATACGCAGTATTTT. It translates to CASSAVGSTDTQYF.